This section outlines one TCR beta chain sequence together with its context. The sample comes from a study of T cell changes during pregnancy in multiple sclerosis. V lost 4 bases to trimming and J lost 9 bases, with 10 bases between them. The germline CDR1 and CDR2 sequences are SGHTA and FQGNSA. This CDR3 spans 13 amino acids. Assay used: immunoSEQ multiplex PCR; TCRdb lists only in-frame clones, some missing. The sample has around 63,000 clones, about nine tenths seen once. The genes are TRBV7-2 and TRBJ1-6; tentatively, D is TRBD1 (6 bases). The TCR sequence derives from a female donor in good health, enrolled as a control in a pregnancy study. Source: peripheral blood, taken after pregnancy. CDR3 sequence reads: CASSSQGFSPLHF. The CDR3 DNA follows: TGTGCCAGCAGCTCTCAGGGGTTTTCACCCCTCCACTTT.